The 14 T cell receptor beta chains below all came from one sample that was sequenced in a study of CD8 T cells in ankylosing spondylitis. One entry per CDR3 protein, called by TCRdb with MiXCR from the 5' RACE reads. This table holds about 240,000 distinct CDR3 sequences, about 9.1% found once. The sample consisted of blood, either unsorted or a sorted T cell fraction (not recorded which). These receptors were collected from a male donor with ankylosing spondylitis or in good health (not recorded which).

In its sample, this clonotype was seen many times. CDR3 in amino acids: CSVLPGPNNEQFF. The DNA of the CDR3 is TGCAGTGTTTTACCGGGACCGAACAATGAGCAGTTCTTC. This chain connects TRBV20-1 to TRBJ2-1; the D call may be TRBD1 or TRBD2 (5 bases each). This CDR3 comprises 13 residues. CDR1 DFQATT and CDR2 SNEGSKA come from the germline V gene (reference sequence). V dropped 7 bases and J dropped 5 bases, with 15 bases sitting between them.

In its sample, this clonotype was seen a few times. The genes are TRBV30 and TRBJ1-1; D gene ambiguous. The germline CDR1 and CDR2 sequences are GTSNPN and SVGIG (reference sequence). V was shortened by 1 base and J by 2 bases, with 8 bases between the two germline ends. The CDR3 runs 13 residues. The CDR3 sequence: CAWSAGLNTEAFF. CDR3 nucleotides: TGTGCCTGGAGTGCCGGACTTAACACTGAAGCTTTCTTT.

This clonotype was recorded many times. The CDR3 region is CASSIQEDTEAFF. The CDR3, as DNA: TGTGCCAGTAGTATTCAGGAGGACACTGAAGCTTTCTTT. The V and J genes are TRBV19 and TRBJ1-1; D remains unclear. This CDR3 contains 13 residues. Per the germline V gene, CDR1 is LNHDA and CDR2 is SQIVND (reference sequence). Trimming left V 3 bases short and J 3 bases short, with 8 bases between.

The sample holds many counts of this clonotype. The genes are TRBV12-3 or TRBV12-4 and TRBJ2-1, with TRBD2 matching over 8 bases. J lost 4 bases, V lost 3 bases, and 2 bases had no gene match. The CDR3 covers 14 residues. The CDR3 nucleotides are TGTGCCAGCAGTTTTTCTAGCGGGTACAATGAGCAGTTCTTC. Translating it yields CASSFSSGYNEQFF.

This clonotype was seen ten or more times. J is TRBJ1-3 and V is TRBV7-2, with 7 nucleotides matching TRBD1. This CDR3 spans 17 amino acids. V was pared by 1 base and J by 0 bases, with 6 bases of the junction left unmatched. Germline loops: CDR1 SGHTA, CDR2 FQGNSA. The CDR3 loop reads CASSLVGGGSSGNTIYF. CDR3 DNA sequence: TGTGCCAGCAGCTTAGTGGGAGGGGGCTCCTCTGGAAACACCATATATTTT.

This clonotype was observed a handful of times. The V gene is TRBV5-1, the J gene TRBJ2-7; 7 bases map to TRBD2. Germline V lookup: CDR1 SGHRS, CDR2 YFSETQ. The CDR3 consists of 14 residues. J gave up 4 bases and V 2 bases, and 6 bases lay outside the gene matches. DNA of the CDR3: TGCGCCAGCAGCTTTTCAGCGGGAAGTTACGAGCAGTACTTC. It specifies CASSFSAGSYEQYF. Full variable domain (rest looked up from reference TRBV5-1 and TRBJ2-7): KAGVTQTPRYLIKTRGQQVTLSCSPISGHRSVSWYQQTPGQGLQFLFEYFSETQRNKGNFPGRFSGRQFSNSRSEMNVSTLELGDSALYLCASSFSAGSYEQYFGPGTRLTVT.

Many counts were recorded for this clonotype. This chain links TRBV6-5 with TRBJ1-1, with unresolved D. Germline-derived CDR1 and CDR2 are MNHEY and SVGAGI. CDR3 length equals 13 residues. The V end lost 3 bases, the J end lost 1 base, and 6 bases lay between the germline ends. CDR3: CASSYQGNTEAFF. The CDR3 DNA sequence: TGTGCCAGCAGTTATCAAGGGAACACTGAAGCTTTCTTT.

The CDR3 bases are TGCGCCAGCAGCCAAGATCAGGGGGGCCAGTACAATGAGCAGTTCTTC. This translates into CASSQDQGGQYNEQFF. The chain is built from TRBV4-3 and TRBJ2-1, with a weak D call TRBD1 (7 bases). The ends were cut back, 0 bases at V and 4 bases at J, with 13 bases in the middle. Germline V gene lookup returns CDR1 LGHNA and CDR2 YSLEER. The CDR3 contains 16 residues.

This clonotype has just a few counts. The V gene is TRBV4-2, the J gene TRBJ2-6; 10 bases align to TRBD1. Trimming removed 1 base from V and 0 bases from J; junction bases left unmatched: 3. Germline lookup yields CDR1 LGHNA and CDR2 YNFKEQ. The CDR3 runs 18 residues. CDR3 in DNA: TGTGCCAGCAGCCAAGTGGGACAGGGGACCTCTGGGGCCAACGTCCTGACTTTC. Amino acids: CASSQVGQGTSGANVLTF.

This clonotype was recorded at least ten times. The rearrangement uses TRBV29-1 and TRBJ2-5; TRBD2 agrees at 13 bases. CDR3 length: 18 amino acids. The germline gives CDR1 SQVTM, CDR2 ANQGSEA. J gave up 2 bases and V 5 bases, and 14 bases lay outside the gene matches. CDR3 nucleotide sequence: TGCAGCGTTCGAACTAGCGGGAGGGCCCAAGAACCTCAAGAGACCCAGTACTTC. It specifies CSVRTSGRAQEPQETQYF.

This clonotype was recorded many times. This chain connects TRBV20-1 to TRBJ2-3; 9 bases are a match to TRBD2. The germline CDR1 and CDR2 sequences are DFQATT and SNEGSKA (reference sequence). The CDR3 is 12 amino acids. The ends lost 7 bases at V and 5 bases at J; junction bases unmatched: 4. The CDR3 sequence: CSVERGVDTQYF. The CDR3 DNA sequence: TGCAGTGTGGAGCGGGGGGTAGATACGCAGTATTTT.

This clonotype came up many times. The CDR3: CASSLRYGGSETQYF. The CDR3 bases are TGCGCCAGCAGCTTGAGGTACGGGGGGAGTGAGACCCAGTACTTC. The rearrangement uses TRBV5-1 and TRBJ2-5; 7 nucleotides line up with TRBD2. CDR3 length: 15 amino acids. The germline gives CDR1 SGHRS, CDR2 YFSETQ. V shed 1 base, J shed 5 bases, and the junction held 8 bases outside the gene matches.

This clonotype was counted a few times. The chain carries TRBV10-3 and TRBJ2-5; D tentatively fits TRBD1 or TRBD2 (6 bases each). CDR3 length: 14 amino acids. Deletions cut 11 bases from V and 5 bases from J, with 21 bases between. Germline values: CDR1 ENHRY, CDR2 SYGVKD. In DNA form, the CDR3 reads TGTGCCGTCCGGGACACCAATCGGGAGGAGACCCAGTACTTC. As protein: CAVRDTNREETQYF.

In its sample, this clonotype was seen many times. V usage is TRBV6-1 and J usage is TRBJ2-2, with TRBD1 matching over 8 bases. Germline V gives CDR1 MNHNS, CDR2 SASEGT. The ends lost 9 bases at V and 3 bases at J; junction bases unmatched: 15. The CDR3 is made up of 17 amino acids. CDR3 sequence reads: CASTRRPGQEYTGELFF. The CDR3 nucleotides read TGTGCCAGTACACGTCGTCCGGGACAGGAGTACACCGGGGAGCTGTTTTTT.